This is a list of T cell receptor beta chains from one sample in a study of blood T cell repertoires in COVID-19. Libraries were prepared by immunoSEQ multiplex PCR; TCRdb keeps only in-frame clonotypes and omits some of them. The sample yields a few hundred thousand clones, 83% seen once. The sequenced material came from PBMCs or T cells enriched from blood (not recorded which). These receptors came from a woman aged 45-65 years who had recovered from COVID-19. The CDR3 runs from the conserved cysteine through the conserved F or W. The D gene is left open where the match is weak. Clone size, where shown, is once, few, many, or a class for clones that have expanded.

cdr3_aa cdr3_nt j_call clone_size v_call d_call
CASSEEGRLAGLSSYNEQFF TGTGCCAGCAGTGAAGAGGGGCGACTAGCGGGGTTAAGCTCCTACAATGAGCAGTTCTTC TRBJ2-1 NA TRBV6-1 TRBD2
CASSSVAGALNTGELFF TGTGCCAGCAGCTCAGTAGCGGGGGCCCTAAACACCGGGGAGCTGTTTTTT TRBJ2-2 NA TRBV5-4 TRBD2
CASSVAHRTYSTDTQYF TGTGCCAGCAGCGTAGCCCACAGGACCTATAGCACAGATACGCAGTATTTT TRBJ2-3 NA TRBV9 NA
CASSRAGPQGARDRPETQYF TGTGCCAGCAGCCGGGCAGGGCCCCAAGGGGCGAGGGACAGGCCCGAGACCCAGTACTTC TRBJ2-5 once TRBV3-1/TRBV3-2 TRBD1
CASSPYGQELTEAFF TGTGCCAGCTCACCATATGGACAGGAACTCACTGAAGCTTTCTTT TRBJ1-1 NA TRBV18 TRBD1
CASSYLGGLTEAFF TGTGCCAGCAGTTACTTAGGGGGTTTGACTGAAGCTTTCTTT TRBJ1-1 NA TRBV6-6 NA
CASSTTGQGLETQYF TGTGCCAGTAGTACCACGGGACAGGGGCTGGAGACCCAGTACTTC TRBJ2-5 NA TRBV19 TRBD1
CASSIRQGYMNTEAFF TGTGCCAGTAGTATTCGACAGGGTTACATGAACACTGAAGCTTTCTTT TRBJ1-1 NA TRBV19 TRBD1
CASSSSDRGSYNSPLHF TGCGCCAGCAGCTCTTCTGACAGGGGATCCTATAATTCACCCCTCCACTTT TRBJ1-6 NA TRBV5-1 TRBD1
CASSTRGTEAFF TGTGCCAGTAGTACCCGGGGCACTGAAGCTTTCTTT TRBJ1-1 NA TRBV19 NA
CASSYLGLAGTYEQYF TGTGCCAGCAGTTATCTAGGACTAGCGGGGACCTACGAGCAGTACTTC TRBJ2-7 NA TRBV6-2/TRBV6-3 TRBD2
CASSFQGGSYNEQFF TGTGCCAGCAGCTTCCAGGGGGGATCCTACAATGAGCAGTTCTTC TRBJ2-1 many TRBV5-4 NA
CASSQDSGASPLHF TGTGCCAGCAGCCAAGACAGTGGGGCTTCACCCCTCCACTTT TRBJ1-6 NA TRBV3-1/TRBV3-2 NA
CASSPSGQGSNSPLHF TGCGCCAGCAGCCCATCGGGACAGGGTTCTAATTCACCCCTCCACTTT TRBJ1-6 NA TRBV5-1 TRBD1
CSVRQHYGYTF TGCAGTGTAAGACAGCACTATGGCTACACCTTC TRBJ1-2 NA TRBV20-1 NA
CASSQEVTGAGNTIYF TGCGCCAGCAGCCAAGAGGTGACAGGGGCTGGAAACACCATATATTTT TRBJ1-3 NA TRBV4-3 TRBD1
CASSPLSGSQFF TGTGCCAGCAGCCCTCTAAGCGGGAGCCAGTTCTTC TRBJ2-1 NA TRBV7-9 TRBD2
CASSQALPGRSGNTIYF TGTGCCAGCAGCCAAGCACTCCCGGGGAGGTCTGGAAACACCATATATTTT TRBJ1-3 NA TRBV4-2 NA
CASSPGGRGGDTQYF TGTGCCAGCAGCCCCGGGGGGCGGGGCGGGGATACGCAGTATTTT TRBJ2-3 once TRBV7-2 NA
CATSSRDRGSYNEQFF TGTGCCACCAGCAGCCGGGATCGGGGCTCCTACAATGAGCAGTTCTTC TRBJ2-1 NA TRBV15 NA
CASRRQTNTEAFF TGTGCCAGCAGACGACAGACGAACACTGAAGCTTTCTTT TRBJ1-1 many TRBV25-1 NA
CASSQEAGADTQYF TGTGCCAGCAGCCAAGAAGCCGGGGCAGATACGCAGTATTTT TRBJ2-3 NA TRBV4-2 NA
CASSTPGQGHGYTF TGTGCCAGCAGCACGCCGGGACAGGGGCATGGCTACACCTTC TRBJ1-2 NA TRBV3-1/TRBV3-2 TRBD1
CASSPPLGNTIYF TGTGCCAGCAGTCCCCCTCTGGGAAACACCATATATTTT TRBJ1-3 NA TRBV2 NA
CASSQGWTNDEQFF TGTGCCAGCAGCCAAGGGTGGACAAATGATGAGCAGTTCTTC TRBJ2-1 NA TRBV3-1/TRBV3-2 NA
CASSQEAVASSYNEQFF TGCGCCAGCAGCCAGGAAGCGGTAGCAAGCTCCTACAATGAGCAGTTCTTC TRBJ2-1 NA TRBV4-3 NA
CASSLMASGGAVELFF TGTGCCAGCAGCTTAATGGCTAGCGGGGGGGCAGTGGAGCTGTTTTTT TRBJ2-2 NA TRBV7-3 TRBD2
CASSDTWGLGTEAFF TGTGCCAGCAGTGATACGTGGGGGCTTGGCACTGAAGCTTTCTTT TRBJ1-1 NA TRBV2 NA
CAISTTVQGAGGYTF TGTGCCATCAGTACCACAGTCCAGGGGGCTGGTGGCTACACCTTC TRBJ1-2 NA TRBV10-3 TRBD1
CASSSGQGSPQHF TGTGCCAGCAGTTCTGGACAGGGATCTCCCCAGCATTTT TRBJ1-5 NA TRBV12-3/TRBV12-4 TRBD1
CASSIGTGQGETEAFF TGTGCCAGTAGTATAGGGACGGGACAGGGTGAAACTGAAGCTTTCTTT TRBJ1-1 NA TRBV19 TRBD1
CASSQEPGSPYEQYF TGTGCCAGCAGCCAAGAGCCTGGCAGTCCCTACGAGCAGTACTTC TRBJ2-7 NA TRBV3-1/TRBV3-2 NA
CASSLAGANEKLFF TGTGCCAGCAGCTTGGCCGGGGCTAATGAAAAACTGTTTTTT TRBJ1-4 NA TRBV5-4 NA